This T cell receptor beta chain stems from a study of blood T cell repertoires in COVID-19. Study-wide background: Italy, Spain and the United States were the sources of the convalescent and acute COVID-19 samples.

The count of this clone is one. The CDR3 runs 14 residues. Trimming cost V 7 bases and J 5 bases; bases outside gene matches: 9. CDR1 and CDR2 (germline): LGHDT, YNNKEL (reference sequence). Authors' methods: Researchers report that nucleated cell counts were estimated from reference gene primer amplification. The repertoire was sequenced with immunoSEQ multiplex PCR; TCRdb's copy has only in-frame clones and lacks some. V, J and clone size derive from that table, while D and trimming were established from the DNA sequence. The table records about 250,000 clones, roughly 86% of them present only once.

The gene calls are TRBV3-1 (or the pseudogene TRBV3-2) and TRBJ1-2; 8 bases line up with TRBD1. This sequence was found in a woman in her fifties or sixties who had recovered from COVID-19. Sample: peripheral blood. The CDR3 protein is CASTWGQAAYGYTF. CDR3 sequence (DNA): TGTGCCAGCACCTGGGGACAGGCCGCGTATGGCTACACCTTC.